Listed here are 22 T cell receptor beta chains from one sample, sequenced in a study of early T cells in non-severe SARS-CoV-2 infection. One entry per CDR3 protein results from TCRdb running MiXCR on the 5' RACE reads. The sample records tens of thousands of distinct CDR3 sequences, around 4.2% being singletons. Sequencing was performed on whole blood. The source is an adult who was a healthcare worker with PCR-confirmed SARS-CoV-2 infection or an uninfected control (not recorded which).

The V gene is TRBV6-2 or TRBV6-3, the J gene TRBJ2-5, with no clear D. This CDR3 contains 15 residues. V was shortened by 4 bases and J by 5 bases, with 17 bases between the two germline ends. In germline, CDR1 is MNHEY, CDR2 SVGEGT. The CDR3 loop reads CASSWSQLEMETQYF. CDR3 DNA sequence: TGTGCCAGCAGTTGGTCGCAGCTGGAAATGGAGACCCAGTACTTC.

The table lists this clonotype with many counts. The rearrangement joins TRBV4-3 to TRBJ1-1; possible D gene TRBD1, 5 bases. Germline CDR1 reads LGHNA; CDR2 reads YSLEER. Deletions cut 1 base from V and 7 bases from J, with 19 bases between. The length of the CDR3 is 16 residues. The CDR3: CASSQVIDRPAGEAFF. CDR3 in DNA: TGCGCCAGCAGCCAAGTCATTGACAGACCGGCCGGTGAAGCTTTCTTT.

The table lists this clonotype with a few counts. V is TRBV20-1 and J is TRBJ2-7; D gene uncertain. The germline CDR1 and CDR2 sequences are DFQATT and SNEGSKA (reference sequence). V lost 0 bases to trimming and J lost 3 bases, with 6 bases between them. CDR3 length: 12 amino acids. The CDR3 DNA follows: TGCAGTGCTAGAGATTATCTCTACGAGCAGTACTTC. Encoded protein: CSARDYLYEQYF.

This clonotype was picked up many times. V is TRBV20-1 and J is TRBJ1-1; TRBD1 might be the D (6 bases). Germline V gene sequence: CDR1 DFQATT, CDR2 SNEGSKA (reference sequence). V lost 7 bases to trimming and J lost 0 bases, with 15 bases between them. There are 14 residues in the CDR3. For the CDR3, the DNA is TGCAGTGTGATGCCGGGACACTTGAACACTGAAGCTTTCTTT. Its translation: CSVMPGHLNTEAFF.

In its sample, this clonotype was seen a few times. The chain has TRBV15 and TRBJ1-1; weak D call: TRBD1 (6 bases). This CDR3 contains 16 residues. Between the trimmed V and J ends, which lost 1 base and 9 bases, there was a span of 21 bases. In germline, CDR1 is LNHNV, CDR2 YYDKDF (reference sequence). CDR3 DNA: TGTGCCACCAGCAGAGTTTCGCCGGAAGGGGGATTTAAAGCTTTCTTT. This encodes CATSRVSPEGGFKAFF. Based on the CDR3 plus reference TRBV15 and TRBJ1-1, the full variable domain is DAMVIQNPRYQVTQFGKPVTLSCSQTLNHNVMYWYQQKSSQAPKLLFHYYDKDFNNEADTPDNFQSRRPNTSFCFLDIRSPGLGDTAMYLCATSRVSPEGGFKAFFGQGTRLTVV.

This clonotype has a count of ten or more. This sequence joins TRBV7-2 and TRBJ2-7, with TRBD1 matching over 7 bases. Per germline, CDR1 SGHTA and CDR2 FQGNSA. Unmatched junction bases numbered 6, after V lost 5 bases and J lost 2 bases. The CDR3 sequence is 14 residues long. The DNA of the CDR3 is TGTGCCAGCAGCACCAGGACAGGCACCTACGAGCAGTACTTC. Translated: CASSTRTGTYEQYF.

This clonotype was picked up many times. The chain combines TRBV20-1 with TRBJ2-1, with TRBD2 matching 10 bases. The trim removed 3 bases at V and 10 bases at J, leaving 9 bases unmatched. Germline V CDR1 and CDR2: DFQATT, SNEGSKA (reference sequence). The CDR3 runs 14 residues. This CDR3 is CSARITAGGREQFF. Here the CDR3 DNA reads TGCAGTGCTAGGATCACAGCGGGGGGGCGAGAGCAGTTCTTC.

This clonotype is deemed medium-sized. The chain employs TRBV18 and TRBJ2-3, with D hard to call. Trimming removed 3 bases at V and 1 base at J, with 2 bases between. Germline-derived CDR1 and CDR2 are KGHSH and LQKENI. The CDR3 totals 12 residues. The CDR3 sequence: CASSPGTDTQYF. In DNA, the CDR3 is TGTGCCAGCTCACCTGGCACAGATACGCAGTATTTT. The full variable domain, completed using reference TRBV18 and TRBJ2-3, is NAGVMQNPRHLVRRRGQEARLRCSPMKGHSHVYWYRQLPEEGLKFMVYLQKENIIDESGMPKERFSAEFPKEGPSILRIQQVVRGDSAAYFCASSPGTDTQYFGPGTRLTVL.

This clonotype was seen many times. The rearrangement joins TRBV4-2 to TRBJ2-3; D possibly corresponds to TRBD2 (5 bases). Germline V gene sequence: CDR1 LGHNA, CDR2 YNFKEQ. Trimming took off 7 bases at V and 5 bases at J, with 10 bases between the two ends. CDR3 length: 12 residues. CDR3 residues: CASTSEGDTQYF. The DNA of the CDR3 is TGTGCCAGCACCTCAGAGGGAGATACGCAGTATTTT.

The table lists this clonotype with many counts. The chain couples TRBV12-3 or TRBV12-4 to TRBJ2-4; D call uncertain. The CDR3 covers 15 residues. With 7 bases removed from V and 0 bases from J, the gap between germline ends came to 13 bases. CDR3: CASKEPSIAKNIQYF. For the CDR3, the DNA is TGTGCCAGCAAGGAGCCCTCTATAGCCAAAAACATTCAGTACTTC.

This clonotype was found many times. The chain joins TRBV7-6 to TRBJ1-1, with D unresolved. CDR1 and CDR2 from the germline V gene are SGHVS and FNYEAQ. The CDR3 covers 13 residues. V lost 5 bases and J 3 bases, leaving 10 bases between the germline ends. The CDR3 reads CASSVERDTEAFF. The CDR3 DNA is TGTGCCAGCAGCGTCGAGAGGGACACTGAAGCTTTCTTT.

The rearrangement joins TRBV5-1 to TRBJ2-5; D might be TRBD2 (5 bases). The CDR3 sequence is 12 residues long. Germline V gene sequence: CDR1 SGHRS, CDR2 YFSETQ. V was cut by 7 bases and J by 2 bases, with 9 bases left in between. Here the CDR3 DNA reads TGCGCCAGCGCCTGGACTCAAGAGACCCAGTACTTC. This codes for CASAWTQETQYF. Full variable domain (outside the CDR3, taken from reference TRBV5-1 and TRBJ2-5): KAGVTQTPRYLIKTRGQQVTLSCSPISGHRSVSWYQQTPGQGLQFLFEYFSETQRNKGNFPGRFSGRQFSNSRSEMNVSTLELGDSALYLCASAWTQETQYFGPGTRLLVL.

This clonotype appeared many times. The chain recombines TRBV12-3 or TRBV12-4 with TRBJ1-5; D gene ambiguous. CDR3 length: 13 amino acids. The V and J ends lost 4 bases and 1 base respectively, with 5 bases between them. The CDR3 sequence: CASSSRSNQPQHF. For the CDR3, the DNA is TGTGCCAGCAGTTCCCGGAGCAATCAGCCCCAGCATTTT.

The sample holds many counts of this clonotype. The chain joins TRBV19 to TRBJ1-5, with D possibly matching TRBD1 (6 bases). The CDR3 length is 16 residues. Trimming removed 3 bases from V and 2 bases from J, with 14 bases in between. Germline CDR1 reads LNHDA; CDR2 reads SQIVND (reference sequence). The DNA of the CDR3 is TGTGCCAGTAGTATCCGGGGGCCCGAGGGCAATCAGCCCCAGCATTTT. Translating gives CASSIRGPEGNQPQHF.

The sample holds a few counts of this clonotype. The chain employs TRBV12-3 or TRBV12-4 and TRBJ1-4; tentatively, D is TRBD1 (5 bases). CDR3 length: 12 amino acids. The ends were cut back, 6 bases at V and 11 bases at J, with 13 bases in the middle. CDR3 coding DNA: TGTGCCAGCAGCAAACGGGGCGGCAAACTGTTTTTT. Amino acid sequence: CASSKRGGKLFF.

This clonotype occurred a few times. The rearrangement joins TRBV28 to TRBJ1-1; D is undetermined. Germline CDR1 and CDR2: MDHEN and SYDVKM. Trimming removed 1 base at V and 4 bases at J, with 10 bases between. The length of the CDR3 is 14 residues. The CDR3 spells CASSLLGLGTEAFF. The DNA for the CDR3 is TGTGCCAGCAGTTTATTGGGGTTGGGCACTGAAGCTTTCTTT.

The table lists this clonotype with many counts. V gene TRBV7-6 combines with J gene TRBJ1-1; D is ambiguous. Germline-derived CDR1 and CDR2 are SGHVS and FNYEAQ. The germline V and J ends were trimmed by 1 base and 4 bases, with 7 bases remaining between them. This CDR3 comprises 13 residues. CDR3 in amino acids: CASSLGVSTEAFF. CDR3 bases: TGTGCCAGCAGCTTAGGGGTGAGCACTGAAGCTTTCTTT.

This clonotype came up a few times. The rearrangement uses TRBV29-1 and TRBJ2-3, with 8 bases that match TRBD2. The V gene's germline CDR1 is SQVTM and CDR2 ANQGSEA. This CDR3 is built from 13 residues. J gave up 2 bases and V 6 bases, and 4 bases lay outside the gene matches. This CDR3 is CSVLAGLTDTQYF. CDR3 DNA: TGCAGCGTGTTAGCGGGGCTCACAGATACGCAGTATTTT.

There are many counts of this clonotype. This sequence joins TRBV18 and TRBJ2-5, with D unclear. CDR1 KGHSH and CDR2 LQKENI come from the germline V gene. V lost 3 bases and J 3 bases, leaving 8 bases between the germline ends. This CDR3 has 13 amino acids. CDR3 protein: CASSPSVEETQYF. The CDR3 nucleotides are TGTGCCAGCTCACCTTCAGTGGAAGAGACCCAGTACTTC. Full variable domain (missing parts from reference TRBV18 and TRBJ2-5): NAGVMQNPRHLVRRRGQEARLRCSPMKGHSHVYWYRQLPEEGLKFMVYLQKENIIDESGMPKERFSAEFPKEGPSILRIQQVVRGDSAAYFCASSPSVEETQYFGPGTRLLVL.

This clonotype was counted many times. The chain is built from TRBV7-2 and TRBJ1-3, with unresolved D. The V gene's germline CDR1 is SGHTA and CDR2 FQGNSA. V was cut by 1 base and J by 3 bases, with 4 bases left in between. This CDR3 is 13 amino acids long. CDR3: CASSLEVGNTIYF. The CDR3 DNA sequence: TGTGCCAGCAGCTTAGAGGTTGGAAACACCATATATTTT.

With respect to this clonotype: A read error may produce the germline difference seen at one junction end. CDR3 amino acids: CVTSRRTSGPNEQFF. The CDR3, as DNA: TGTGTCACCAGCCGGCGGACTAGCGGGCCCAATGAGCAGTTCTTC. The V call is TRBV15, the J call TRBJ2-1; 11 bases map to TRBD2. CDR1 is LNHNV, CDR2 YYDKDF, per germline (reference sequence). There are 15 residues in the CDR3. Based on the CDR3 plus reference TRBV15 and TRBJ2-1, the full variable domain is DAMVIQNPRYQVTQFGKPVTLSCSQTLNHNVMYWYQQKSSQAPKLLFHYYDKDFNNEADTPDNFQSRRPNTSFCFLDIRSPGLGDTAMYLCVTSRRTSGPNEQFFGPGTRLTVL.

This clonotype was seen only a few times. The chain links TRBV9 to TRBJ2-7; D gene unclear. The CDR3 covers 14 residues. Germline CDR1 and CDR2: SGDLS and YYNGEE. The V and J ends lost 4 bases and 2 bases respectively, with 13 bases between them. CDR3 residues: CASSPTFGPYEQYF. The CDR3 DNA reads TGTGCCAGCAGCCCCACATTTGGGCCCTACGAGCAGTACTTC.